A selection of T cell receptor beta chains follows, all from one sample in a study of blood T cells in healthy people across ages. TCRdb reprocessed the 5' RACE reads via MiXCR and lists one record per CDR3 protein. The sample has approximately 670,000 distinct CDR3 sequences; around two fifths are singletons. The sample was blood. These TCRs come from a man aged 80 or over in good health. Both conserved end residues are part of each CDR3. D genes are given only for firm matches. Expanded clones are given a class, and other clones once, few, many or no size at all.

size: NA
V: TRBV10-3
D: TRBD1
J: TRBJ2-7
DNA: TGTGCCATCAGGGCAGGGGGTGGCTACGAGCAGTACTTC
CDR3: CAIRAGGGYEQYF

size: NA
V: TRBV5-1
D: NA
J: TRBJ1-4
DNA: TGCGCCAGCAGCTGGAATACTAATGAAAAACTGTTTTTT
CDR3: CASSWNTNEKLFF

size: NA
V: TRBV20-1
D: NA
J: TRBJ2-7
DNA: TGCAGTGCTGGGTTCAGGGGGGTTGACTACGAGCAGTACTTC
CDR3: CSAGFRGVDYEQYF

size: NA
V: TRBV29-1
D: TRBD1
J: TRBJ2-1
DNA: TGCAGCAAGGGGACAGGGCCCTACAATGAGCAGTTCTTC
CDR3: CSKGTGPYNEQFF

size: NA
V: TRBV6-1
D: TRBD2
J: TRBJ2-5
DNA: TGTGCCAGCAGTGAAGCGCCTGGGGATAGCCTCCCAATAGCCACTAGCGCGGAGACCCAGTACTTC
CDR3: CASSEAPGDSLPIATSAETQYF

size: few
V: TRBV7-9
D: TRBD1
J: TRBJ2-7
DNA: TGTGCCAGCAGCTTCCCCGGGACAGGGGCCTACGAGCAGTACTTC
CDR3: CASSFPGTGAYEQYF

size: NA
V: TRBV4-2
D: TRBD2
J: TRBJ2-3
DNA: TGTGCCGGCAGCCAGGGACTAGCGGGAGGAACTAGCACAGATACGCAGTATTTT
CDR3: CAGSQGLAGGTSTDTQYF

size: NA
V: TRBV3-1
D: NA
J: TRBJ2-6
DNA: TGTGCCAGCAGCCAAGGACACCGGGCGGTGGCCAACGTCCTGACTTTC
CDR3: CASSQGHRAVANVLTF

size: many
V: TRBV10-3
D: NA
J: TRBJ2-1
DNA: TGTGCCATCAGTGGGGGGGCAGCTTCGGTAAATGAGCAGTTCTTC
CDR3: CAISGGAASVNEQFF

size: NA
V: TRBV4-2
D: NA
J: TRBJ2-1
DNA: TGTGCCAGCAGCCAAGATCCGGGACAAAGTTACAATGAGCAGTTCTTC
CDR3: CASSQDPGQSYNEQFF

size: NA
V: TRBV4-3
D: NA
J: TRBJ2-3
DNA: TGCGCCGGCAGCCAAGATTTAAAGCGGAGTACAGATACGCAGTATTTT
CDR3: CAGSQDLKRSTDTQYF

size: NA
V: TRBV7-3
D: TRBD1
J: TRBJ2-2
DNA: TGTGCCAGCAGCTTAAGCTCGACAGGGGGGACCGGGGAGCTGTTTTTT
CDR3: CASSLSSTGGTGELFF

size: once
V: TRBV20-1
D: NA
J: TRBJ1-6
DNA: TGCAGTGCTAGGACAGATTCACCCCTCCACTTT
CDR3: CSARTDSPLHF

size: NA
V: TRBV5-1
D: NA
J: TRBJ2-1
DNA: TGCGCCAGCAGCTTCGGGCGGTACAATGAGCAGTTCTTC
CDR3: CASSFGRYNEQFF

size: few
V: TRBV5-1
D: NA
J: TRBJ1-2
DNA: TGCGCCAGCAGCTTGGGACCCCCCGGTGGCTACACCTTC
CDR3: CASSLGPPGGYTF

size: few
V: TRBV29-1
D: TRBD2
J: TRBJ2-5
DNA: TGCAGCGCACTCTCCCGACTAGCGGGGAAAGAGACCCAGTACTTC
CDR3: CSALSRLAGKETQYF

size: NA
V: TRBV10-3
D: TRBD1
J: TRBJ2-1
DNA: TGTGCCATCGGAAGACAGGGGGCCGGTTACAATGAGCAGTTCTTC
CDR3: CAIGRQGAGYNEQFF

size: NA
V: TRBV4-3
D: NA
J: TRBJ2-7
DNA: TGCGCCAGCAGCCAAGCAACGGATGTAGGTGAGCAGTACTTC
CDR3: CASSQATDVGEQYF

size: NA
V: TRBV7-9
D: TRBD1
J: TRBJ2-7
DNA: TGTGCCAGCAGCTTCCACAGGGGGCAATACGAGCAGTACTTC
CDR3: CASSFHRGQYEQYF

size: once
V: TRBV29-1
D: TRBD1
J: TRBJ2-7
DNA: TGCAGCGTTGCCGGACAGGGCGGCTCCTACGAGCAGTACTTC
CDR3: CSVAGQGGSYEQYF

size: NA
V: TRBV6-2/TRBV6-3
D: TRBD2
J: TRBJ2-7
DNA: TGTGCCAGCAGTTGGGTCCCTTCCATAGCGGGAGATGACGAGCAGTACTTC
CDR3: CASSWVPSIAGDDEQYF

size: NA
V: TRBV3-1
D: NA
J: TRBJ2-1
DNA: TGTGCCAGCAGCCAAGAATTGGGTAGGGGAAAACTCTACAATGAGCAGTTCTTC
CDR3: CASSQELGRGKLYNEQFF

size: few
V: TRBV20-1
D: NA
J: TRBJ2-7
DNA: TGCAGTGTGAAGGGTCTGGGCTACGAGCAGTACTTC
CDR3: CSVKGLGYEQYF

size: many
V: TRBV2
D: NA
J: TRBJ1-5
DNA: TGTGCCAGCACTGGCCGGGGGTTAAATCAGCCCCAGCATTTT
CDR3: CASTGRGLNQPQHF

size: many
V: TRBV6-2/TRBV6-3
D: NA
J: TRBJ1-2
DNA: TGTGCCAGCAGTTACCAGGGCCGGGGCTACACCTTC
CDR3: CASSYQGRGYTF

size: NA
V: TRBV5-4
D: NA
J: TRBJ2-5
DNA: TGTGCCAGCAGCTTGGTGGGGCCCCAAGAGACCCAGTACTTC
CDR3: CASSLVGPQETQYF

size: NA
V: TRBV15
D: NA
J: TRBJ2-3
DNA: TGTGCCACCAGCAGAGGGGTTGGTACGCAGTATTTT
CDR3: CATSRGVGTQYF

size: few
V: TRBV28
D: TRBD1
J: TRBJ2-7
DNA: TGTGCCAGCAGACGGGACAGAGCCTACGAGCAGTACTTC
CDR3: CASRRDRAYEQYF

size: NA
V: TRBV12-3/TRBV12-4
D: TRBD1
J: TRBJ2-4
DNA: TGTGCCAGCAGTAACGACAGGGTAAAAAACATTCAGTACTTC
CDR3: CASSNDRVKNIQYF

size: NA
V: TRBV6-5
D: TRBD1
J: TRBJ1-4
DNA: TGTGCCAGCAGTTACTATCAGGGGGCAACTAATGAAAAACTGTTTTTT
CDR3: CASSYYQGATNEKLFF

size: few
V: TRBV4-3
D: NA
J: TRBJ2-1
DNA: TGCGCCAGCAGCCAAGATCGGCGGGACTCGGAGCAGTTCTTC
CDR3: CASSQDRRDSEQFF

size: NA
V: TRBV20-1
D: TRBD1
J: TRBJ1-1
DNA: TGCAGTGCTAGAGGGAGACCCCGGGACAGGGGTGACACTGAAGCTTTCTTT
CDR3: CSARGRPRDRGDTEAFF

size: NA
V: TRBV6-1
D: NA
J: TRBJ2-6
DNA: TGTGCCAGCAGTGACGGGGGTGCCGCCGGGGCCAACGTCCTGACTTTC
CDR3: CASSDGGAAGANVLTF

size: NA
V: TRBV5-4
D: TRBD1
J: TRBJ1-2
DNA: TGTGCCAGCAGCTTTAACAGGGGCTCGGAAGGCTACACCTTC
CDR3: CASSFNRGSEGYTF

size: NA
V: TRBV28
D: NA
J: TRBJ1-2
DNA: TGTGCCAGCAGTCTCCGGACACGGCTCAACTATGGCTACACCTTC
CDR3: CASSLRTRLNYGYTF

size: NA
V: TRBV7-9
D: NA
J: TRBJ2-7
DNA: TGTGCCAGCAGCATGAACGGCCTTACCTACGAGCAGTACTTC
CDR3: CASSMNGLTYEQYF

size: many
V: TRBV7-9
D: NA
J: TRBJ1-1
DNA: TGTGCCAGCAGCTTAGCGAAAGGGAGCACTGAAGCTTTCTTT
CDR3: CASSLAKGSTEAFF